The clone carrying this TCR beta chain came up a few times. The CDR3 regions of TCR beta were amplified from RNA transcripts. In the first-round RT-PCR of the TCR CDR3, the HTBI primer set was used. Each CDR3 protein is one row after TCRdb ran MiXCR on the multiplex PCR reads. The profile shows 340,000 or so distinct CDR3 sequences, 18% of them singletons. The data belong to a study of T cells in Graves' hyperthyroidism and ophthalmopathy. Input material: blood. The source of this sequence is a woman between 45 and 60 years old with Graves' hyperthyroidism.

The chain's CDR3 is CSARDPSGSEGLLEQFF. The CDR3 nucleotides read TGCAGTGCTAGAGACCCCTCGGGGTCTGAAGGCCTCTTGGAGCAGTTCTTC. The gene calls are TRBV20-1 and TRBJ2-1; possible D gene TRBD2, 5 bases. This CDR3 region has 17 residues. Trimming removed 0 bases at V and 10 bases at J, with 25 bases between. Germline V gives CDR1 DFQATT, CDR2 SNEGSKA (reference sequence).